Presented here are 25 T cell receptor beta chains from one specimen sequenced in a study of T cell changes during pregnancy in multiple sclerosis. Clones were sequenced by immunoSEQ multiplex PCR, and TCRdb holds only the in-frame ones, with some missing. The sample includes 49,000 or so clones, under 95% seen only once; the top ten take around 5.9%. The input for sequencing was CD8+ T cells from peripheral blood mononuclear cells, taken before pregnancy. The receptors were sampled from a female donor with multiple sclerosis, enrolled in a pregnancy study.

This CDR3 is CASSDTGTTLITGELFF. The DNA for the CDR3 is TGTGCCAGCAGTGATACCGGGACTACCCTAATCACCGGGGAGCTGTTTTTT. This chain links TRBV25-1 with TRBJ2-2; 7 bases map to TRBD2. V shed 3 bases, J shed 4 bases, and the junction held 11 bases outside the gene matches. The CDR3 is made up of 17 amino acids. CDR1 and CDR2 (germline): MGHDK, SYGVNS.

The V call is TRBV11-2, the J call TRBJ2-2; 12 nucleotides agree with TRBD2. V lost 4 bases and J lost 5; bases outside the gene matches: 5. The CDR3 extends over 16 amino acids. Germline V gene lookup returns CDR1 SGHAT and CDR2 FQNNGV. CDR3 in amino acids: CASSWGLAGGTGELFF. In nucleotides, the CDR3 is TGTGCCAGCAGCTGGGGACTAGCGGGTGGGACCGGGGAGCTGTTTTTT.

The chain joins TRBV5-5 to TRBJ1-2, with 12 positions matching TRBD1. There are 16 residues in the CDR3. Germline CDR1 is SGHKS and CDR2 is YYEKEE (reference sequence). The J segment lost 3 bases and the V segment lost 4 bases, leaving 7 bases of the junction unmatched. As DNA, the CDR3 is TGTGCCAGCAGCCCGGGGACAGGGGGCGCGGACTATGGCTACACCTTC. The encoded protein is CASSPGTGGADYGYTF.

This chain joins TRBV5-1 and TRBJ1-2; TRBD1 might be the D (6 bases). The V gene lost 0 bases and the J gene lost 5 bases, with 14 bases spanning the gap. Germline loops: CDR1 SGHRS, CDR2 YFSETQ. This CDR3 comprises 15 residues. CDR3 nucleotide sequence: TGCGCCAGCAGCTTGGCCCAGGGGAAAGAATATGGCTACACCTTC. Protein: CASSLAQGKEYGYTF.

This sequence joins TRBV9 and TRBJ2-2; 7 bases align to TRBD2. V lost 0 bases to trimming and J lost 7 bases; unmatched junction nucleotides: 9. CDR3 length: 16 amino acids. Germline V gives CDR1 SGDLS, CDR2 YYNGEE. DNA of the CDR3: TGTGCCAGCAGCGTAGGGAAAGCGGGGAAGGGCGGGGAGCTGTTTTTT. Translation: CASSVGKAGKGGELFF.

J is TRBJ2-3 and V is TRBV7-2; TRBD2 aligns across 7 bases. Germline lookup yields CDR1 SGHTA and CDR2 FQGNSA. The CDR3 sequence is 15 residues long. V shed 5 bases and J 3 bases; nucleotides not matched to a gene: 8. CDR3 sequence (DNA): TGTGCCAGCAGCCTACAGACTAGCAGAACAGATACGCAGTATTTT. Protein: CASSLQTSRTDTQYF.

The chain recombines TRBV2 with TRBJ2-5; a possible D gene is TRBD2 (6 bases). The V and J ends lost 4 bases and 2 bases respectively, with 20 bases between them. CDR1 is SNHLY and CDR2 is FYNNEI in the germline V gene. The CDR3 runs 17 residues. CDR3 nucleotides: TGTGCCAGCAGTGCTTCGGGAGTTACACCCCTTCAAGAGACCCAGTACTTC. Translating gives CASSASGVTPLQETQYF.

This clone was found once. The chain employs TRBV4-1 and TRBJ2-7; 9 bases map to TRBD1. The CDR3 is 15 amino acids. V lost 3 bases and J lost 4; bases outside the gene matches: 7. CDR1 is MGHRA, CDR2 YSYEKL, per germline. CDR3 in DNA: TGCGCCAGCAGCCACTACCCCGGGACAGGGTACGAGCAGTACTTC. Translated: CASSHYPGTGYEQYF.

This chain links TRBV6-4 with TRBJ1-2, with 8 bases that match TRBD1. V dropped 5 bases and J dropped 7; count of bases not matched to a gene: 6. The CDR3 runs 13 residues. Germline V gene data show CDR1 as MRHNA and CDR2 as SNTAGT. CDR3 region: CASSPGGATGYTF. CDR3 nucleotides: TGTGCCAGCAGTCCAGGGGGCGCGACTGGCTACACCTTC.

V and J are TRBV13 and TRBJ1-1, with a tentative D call TRBD1 (5 bases). This CDR3 is built from 15 residues. Trimming cost V 1 base and J 6 bases, with 15 bases left between them. Germline V lookup: CDR1 PRHDT, CDR2 FYEKMQ (reference sequence). This CDR3 reads CASSLDQAWGAEAFF. The CDR3 DNA sequence: TGTGCCAGCAGCTTAGATCAGGCCTGGGGGGCTGAAGCTTTCTTT.

The V call is TRBV11-2, the J call TRBJ2-1; 12 bases line up with TRBD2. CDR3 length: 17 amino acids. Losses at the gene ends were 5 bases for V and 5 bases for J; bases not matched to a gene: 10. Germline lookup yields CDR1 SGHAT and CDR2 FQNNGV. For the CDR3, the DNA is TGTGCCAGCAGCGTACGCCGGACTAGCGGGAACCACAATGAGCAGTTCTTC. As protein: CASSVRRTSGNHNEQFF.

The rearrangement joins TRBV30 to TRBJ2-2, with TRBD1 matching 8 bases. This CDR3 is built from 15 residues. V lost 4 bases, J lost 7 bases, and 11 bases stayed unmatched. Germline V gives CDR1 GTSNPN, CDR2 SVGIG (reference sequence). CDR3 amino acids: CAWKGTGVSFGELFF. CDR3 sequence (DNA): TGTGCCTGGAAGGGGACAGGCGTTTCGTTCGGGGAGCTGTTTTTT.

J is TRBJ2-2 and V is TRBV30; weak D call: TRBD2 (6 bases). Germline lookup yields CDR1 GTSNPN and CDR2 SVGIG (reference sequence). Trimming took 4 bases from V and 6 from J, leaving 15 bases between them. There are 14 residues in the CDR3. CDR3 nucleotide sequence: TGTGCCTGGACGTTAGCGGCTTTGTCCGGGGAGCTGTTTTTT. This sequence encodes CAWTLAALSGELFF. The whole variable domain, remainder taken from reference TRBV30 and TRBJ2-2, is SQTIHQWPATLVQPVGSPLSLECTVEGTSNPNLYWYRQAAGRGLQLLFYSVGIGQISSEVPQNLSASRPQDRQFILSSKKLLLSDSGFYLCAWTLAALSGELFFGEGSRLTVL.

The V call is TRBV11-2, the J call TRBJ2-1, with D possibly matching TRBD2 (5 bases). This CDR3 is built from 12 residues. Germline lookup yields CDR1 SGHAT and CDR2 FQNNGV. V was cut by 5 bases and J by 10 bases, with 12 bases left in between. CDR3 region: CASSQDSREQFF. The CDR3, as DNA: TGTGCCAGCAGCCAGGACTCCCGGGAGCAGTTCTTC.

This clone was counted a few times. The chain carries TRBV30 and TRBJ1-3; TRBD1 might be the D (6 bases). Trimming took off 2 bases at V and 3 bases at J, with 8 bases between the two ends. Per the germline V gene, CDR1 is GTSNPN and CDR2 is SVGIG (reference sequence). The CDR3 consists of 13 residues. DNA of the CDR3: TGTGCCTGGAGTCAGGGGCTTGGAAACACCATATATTTT. This sequence encodes CAWSQGLGNTIYF.

V usage is TRBV9 and J usage is TRBJ2-2; D might be TRBD2 (7 bases). Trimming shortened V by 4 bases and J by 4 bases, and 17 bases separated the two germline ends. This CDR3 has 16 residues. Germline V gene sequence: CDR1 SGDLS, CDR2 YYNGEE. The CDR3 DNA reads as TGTGCCAGCAGCCCGCCGGGGGGCCTGGGCACCGGGGAGCTGTTTTTT. This codes for CASSPPGGLGTGELFF. The whole variable domain, remainder taken from reference TRBV9 and TRBJ2-2, is DSGVTQTPKHLITATGQRVTLRCSPRSGDLSVYWYQQSLDQGLQFLIQYYNGEERAKGNILERFSAQQFPDLHSELNLSSLELGDSALYFCASSPPGGLGTGELFFGEGSRLTVL.

The rearrangement uses TRBV6-1 and TRBJ2-3; a weak D match, TRBD2 (6 bases). Trimming removed 6 bases at V and 6 bases at J, with 16 bases between. Germline assignment: CDR1 MNHNS and CDR2 SASEGT. CDR3 size: 14 residues. The CDR3 DNA is TGTGCCAGCAGACCCTGGAGGGCCCGCGATACGCAGTATTTT. Translating gives CASRPWRARDTQYF.

The rearrangement uses TRBV15 and TRBJ2-6; D may be TRBD2 (6 bases). Per the germline V gene, CDR1 is LNHNV and CDR2 is YYDKDF (reference sequence). V lost 5 bases and J 2 bases, leaving 16 bases between the germline ends. This CDR3 spans 17 amino acids. CDR3 region: CATSRQRRGTGANVLTF. DNA for the CDR3: TGTGCCACCAGCCGGCAAAGGAGGGGAACTGGGGCCAACGTCCTGACTTTC.

The chain combines TRBV4-3 with TRBJ2-7; D is perhaps TRBD2 (6 bases). The CDR3 is made up of 15 amino acids. The V end was cut by 2 bases, the J end by 4 bases, with 15 bases between. CDR1 LGHNA and CDR2 YSLEER come from the germline V gene. The CDR3 region is CASSQMTGTVYEQYF. The CDR3 nucleotides are TGCGCCAGCAGCCAAATGACCGGGACTGTGTACGAGCAGTACTTC.

This clone has a handful of counts. The CDR3 reads CASSQGGGSNQPQHF. The CDR3, as DNA: TGCGCCAGCAGCCAAGGGGGAGGTAGCAATCAGCCCCAGCATTTT. V usage is TRBV4-1 and J usage is TRBJ1-5; D is unclear. CDR3 size: 15 residues. With 1 base removed from V and 0 bases from J, the gap between germline ends came to 7 bases. The V gene's germline CDR1 is MGHRA and CDR2 YSYEKL.

The chain has TRBV4-1 and TRBJ2-5, with D possibly being TRBD1 (5 bases). Trimming took 0 bases from V and 7 from J, leaving 12 bases between them. CDR3 size: 14 residues. From germline, CDR1 is MGHRA and CDR2 YSYEKL. DNA of the CDR3: TGCGCCAGCAGCCAAGATCCAGGGAAGGTGACCCAGTACTTC. It yields the protein CASSQDPGKVTQYF.

The rearrangement links TRBV5-1 to TRBJ2-3; a possible D gene is TRBD2 (6 bases). V lost 4 bases, J lost 2 bases, and 17 bases lay in between. In germline, CDR1 is SGHRS, CDR2 YFSETQ. This CDR3 spans 16 amino acids. The DNA of the CDR3 is TGCGCCAGCAGCCCGGAGGGGCAGGGCCTCACAGATACGCAGTATTTT. It translates to CASSPEGQGLTDTQYF.

This clone came up once. The chain has TRBV19 and TRBJ2-7; D is perhaps TRBD2 (6 bases). CDR3 length equals 13 residues. Germline CDR1 is LNHDA and CDR2 is SQIVND (reference sequence). V was pared by 5 bases and J by 4 bases, with 12 bases between. CDR3 DNA: TGTGCCAGTAGTTCGGCGGGACCTTACGAGCAGTACTTC. Translating it yields CASSSAGPYEQYF.

The gene calls are TRBV11-2 and TRBJ2-2; a possible D gene is TRBD1 (5 bases). V was trimmed by 4 bases and J by 2 bases, leaving 14 bases between them. Germline loops: CDR1 SGHAT, CDR2 FQNNGV. There are 16 residues in the CDR3. CDR3 sequence reads: CASSSPGHFNTGELFF. In DNA, the CDR3 is TGTGCCAGCAGCTCCCCCGGACACTTTAACACCGGGGAGCTGTTTTTT.

This clone was counted a few times. The chain couples TRBV27 to TRBJ1-3, with 7 nucleotides matching TRBD1. The CDR3 extends over 14 amino acids. Losses at the gene ends were 2 bases for V and 8 bases for J; bases not matched to a gene: 6. The V gene's germline CDR1 is MNHEY and CDR2 SMNVEV (reference sequence). The CDR3 DNA reads TGTGCCAGCAGTTTAAGACAGGGAACCCACACCATATATTTT. This sequence encodes CASSLRQGTHTIYF.